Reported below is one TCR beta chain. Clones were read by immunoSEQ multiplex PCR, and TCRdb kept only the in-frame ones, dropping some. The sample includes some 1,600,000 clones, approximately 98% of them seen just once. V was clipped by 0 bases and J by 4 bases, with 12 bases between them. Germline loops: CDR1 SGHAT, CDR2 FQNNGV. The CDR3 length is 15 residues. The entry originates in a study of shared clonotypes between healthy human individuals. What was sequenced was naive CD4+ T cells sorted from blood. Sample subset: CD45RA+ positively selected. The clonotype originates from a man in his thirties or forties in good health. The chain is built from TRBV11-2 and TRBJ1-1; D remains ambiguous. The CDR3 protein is CASSLDPGTVTEAFF. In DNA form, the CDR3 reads TGTGCCAGCAGCTTAGACCCGGGTACGGTCACTGAAGCTTTCTTT.